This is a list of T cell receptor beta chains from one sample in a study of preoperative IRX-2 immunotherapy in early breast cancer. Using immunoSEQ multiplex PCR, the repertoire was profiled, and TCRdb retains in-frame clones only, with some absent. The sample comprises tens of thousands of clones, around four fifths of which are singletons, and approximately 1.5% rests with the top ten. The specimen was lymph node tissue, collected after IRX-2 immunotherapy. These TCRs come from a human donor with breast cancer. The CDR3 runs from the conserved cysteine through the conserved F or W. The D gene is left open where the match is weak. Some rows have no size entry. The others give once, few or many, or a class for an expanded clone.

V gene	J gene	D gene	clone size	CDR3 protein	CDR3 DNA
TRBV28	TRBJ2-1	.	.	CASSYRGLGRSYNEQFF	TGTGCCAGCAGTTACCGGGGACTGGGGAGATCCTACAATGAGCAGTTCTTC
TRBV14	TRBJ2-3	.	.	CASSLRGSTDTQYF	TGTGCCAGCAGCCTAAGAGGAAGCACAGATACGCAGTATTTT
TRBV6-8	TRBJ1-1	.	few	CASSYSPGALVF	TGTGCCAGCAGTTACTCGCCAGGGGCACTCGTCTTT
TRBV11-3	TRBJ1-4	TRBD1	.	CASSGTGFEEKLFF	TGTGCCAGCAGCGGGACAGGGTTTGAGGAAAAACTGTTTTTT
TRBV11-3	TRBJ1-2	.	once	CASSLWGSGGTNYGYTF	TGTGCCAGCAGCTTATGGGGTTCGGGGGGCACTAACTATGGCTACACCTTC
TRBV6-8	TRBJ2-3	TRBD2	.	CASSTGLVVDTQYF	TGTGCCAGCAGTACGGGACTAGTTGTAGATACGCAGTATTTT
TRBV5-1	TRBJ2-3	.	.	CASSLAEAVVRSPPPDTQYF	TGCGCCAGCAGCTTGGCCGAAGCGGTTGTACGCAGCCCTCCACCAGATACGCAGTATTTT
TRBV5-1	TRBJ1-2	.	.	CASSLEPGFNYGYTF	TGCGCCAGCAGCTTGGAACCGGGGTTTAACTATGGCTACACCTTC
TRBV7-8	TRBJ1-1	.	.	CASSFFGHGTEAFF	TGTGCCAGCAGCTTTTTTGGGCATGGGACTGAAGCTTTCTTT
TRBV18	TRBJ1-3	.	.	CASSPQGPGESGNTIYF	TGTGCCAGCTCACCTCAAGGTCCGGGAGAGAGTGGAAACACCATATATTTT
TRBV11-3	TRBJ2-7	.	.	CASSSPGSAKSEQYF	TGTGCCAGCAGCTCACCAGGGTCCGCTAAATCCGAGCAGTACTTC
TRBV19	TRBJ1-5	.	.	CASSPSGVQPQHF	TGTGCCAGTAGTCCCTCGGGGGTTCAGCCCCAGCATTTT
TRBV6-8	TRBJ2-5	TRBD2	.	CASSSGTRSAAQYF	TGTGCCAGCAGTTCCGGGACTAGGAGTGCAGCCCAGTACTTC
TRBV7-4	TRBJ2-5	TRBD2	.	CASSLGGGGEETQYF	TGTGCCAGCAGCTTAGGCGGGGGTGGTGAGGAGACCCAGTACTTC
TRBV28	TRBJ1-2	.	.	CATRGTSSARGYTF	TGTGCCACCAGGGGAACGTCCAGCGCCCGAGGCTACACCTTC
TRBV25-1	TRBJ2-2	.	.	CASSEYGGELFF	TGTGCCAGCAGTGAATATGGCGGGGAGCTGTTTTTT